The rows below give T cell receptor beta chains drawn from one sample of a study of blood T cell repertoires in COVID-19. Measured with immunoSEQ multiplex PCR; TCRdb has only the in-frame clones, and not every one. Of a few hundred thousand clones listed, about 92% are singletons. The material sequenced was PBMCs or T cells enriched from blood (not recorded which). These receptors were obtained from a woman in her 30s who had recovered from COVID-19. Both conserved end residues are part of each CDR3. The D gene is left open where the match is weak. Size tells how often a clone was seen (once, few, many) or the class of an expanded clone, and some rows leave it out.

V gene,D gene,J gene,clone size,CDR3 DNA,CDR3 protein
TRBV28,TRBD1,TRBJ1-2,.,TGTGCCAGCAGTACCCAGGACAGGGATGGCTACACCTTC,CASSTQDRDGYTF
TRBV11-1,.,TRBJ2-1,.,TGTGCCAGCAGCTTAGGCAGCGGCATATACAATGAGCAGTTCTTC,CASSLGSGIYNEQFF
TRBV19,.,TRBJ1-5,.,TGTGCCAGTAGTATAGATCAGGTAAATCAGCCCCAGCATTTT,CASSIDQVNQPQHF
TRBV27,.,TRBJ1-6,.,TGTGCCAGCAGTCGGACAGCTCCGAGCTCCTATAATTCACCCCTCCACTTT,CASSRTAPSSYNSPLHF
TRBV18,.,TRBJ2-1,.,TGTGCCAGCTCACCCGGCGGGGGCGGCAATGAGCAGTTCTTC,CASSPGGGGNEQFF
TRBV6-5,TRBD1,TRBJ2-7,.,TGTGCCAGCCAATTCCGGGACAGGGGCGGCGAGCAGTACTTC,CASQFRDRGGEQYF
TRBV7-9,.,TRBJ1-2,.,TGTGCCGGCGGCCGGGAGAGTCTCGGCTACACCTTC,CAGGRESLGYTF
TRBV3-1/TRBV3-2,TRBD1,TRBJ1-4,.,TGTGCCAGCAGCCAAGGGACAGGGGGTAGGGAAAAACTGTTTTTT,CASSQGTGGREKLFF
TRBV5-1,.,TRBJ2-7,.,TGCGCCAGCAGCTTGGGGCAAGTCGCCAACGAGCAGTACTTC,CASSLGQVANEQYF
TRBV10-3,.,TRBJ1-2,.,TGTGCCATCAGTGAGGGGGAGAACTATGGCTACACCTTC,CAISEGENYGYTF
TRBV5-1,.,TRBJ1-2,.,TGCGCCAGCAGCTTGGTGGGCGGGAGCGGCGATGGCTACACCTTC,CASSLVGGSGDGYTF
TRBV18,.,TRBJ1-2,.,TGTGCCAGCTCACCGGGCCCCCCTGGCTACACCTTC,CASSPGPPGYTF
TRBV19,.,TRBJ2-3,.,TGTGCCAGTAGTACAGGCCCAGGCACAGATACGCAGTATTTT,CASSTGPGTDTQYF
TRBV3-1/TRBV3-2,TRBD2,TRBJ2-1,once,TGTGCCAGCAGCCCCTGGACTAGCGGGCGTTACAATGAGCAGTTCTTC,CASSPWTSGRYNEQFF
TRBV19,.,TRBJ1-5,.,TGTGCCAGTAGTTGGGGGAGGGGCAATCAGCCCCAGCATTTT,CASSWGRGNQPQHF
TRBV3-1/TRBV3-2,.,TRBJ1-3,.,TGTGCCAGCAGCTCCGGGACTCCCGGAAACACCATATATTTT,CASSSGTPGNTIYF
TRBV7-2,.,TRBJ2-7,.,TGTGCCAGCAGCTTGAACGGTGCCGGCTACGAGCAGTACTTC,CASSLNGAGYEQYF
TRBV13,TRBD1,TRBJ1-2,.,TGTGCCAGCAGCTTCGGGACAGGGCATGGCTACACCTTC,CASSFGTGHGYTF
TRBV12-2,.,TRBJ2-7,.,TGTGCAAGTCGCTTAGAGATACGGGTTTGGCAGTACTTC,CASRLEIRVWQYF
TRBV7-2,.,TRBJ1-1,.,TGTGCCAGCAGCCTCGGGGGGCCTGGGGGTGCTTTCTTT,CASSLGGPGGAFF
TRBV10-1,.,TRBJ2-2,.,TGCGCCAGCAGTGACGGGACACCGAACACCGGGGAGCTGTTTTTT,CASSDGTPNTGELFF
TRBV6-5,TRBD1,TRBJ1-2,.,TGTGCCAGCAGTTACTCACAAGGGACAGGGGATGGCTACACCTTC,CASSYSQGTGDGYTF
TRBV19,TRBD2,TRBJ2-1,.,TGTGCCAGTAGTATAAGCCTAGCGGGAGGGGATGAGCAGTTCTTC,CASSISLAGGDEQFF
TRBV3-1/TRBV3-2,TRBD1,TRBJ1-6,.,TGTGCCAGCAGCCGTTTACAGGGGAGCTCCTATAATTCACCCCTCCACTTT,CASSRLQGSSYNSPLHF
TRBV28,.,TRBJ1-2,.,TGTGCCAGCAGTTTCCAGGGTGATGGCTACACCTTC,CASSFQGDGYTF
TRBV7-2,.,TRBJ2-1,.,TGTGCCAGCGTCAGGGAAGGCGGGGTACGATACAATGAGCAGTTCTTC,CASVREGGVRYNEQFF
TRBV5-1,.,TRBJ1-6,.,TGCGCCAGCAGCTCCGGCCTCCTGACAGGACCTTCACCCCTCCACTTT,CASSSGLLTGPSPLHF
TRBV30,.,TRBJ2-7,.,TGTGCCTGGAGTGGCCCGCGGCAACTTGGTCACGAGCAGTACTTC,CAWSGPRQLGHEQYF
TRBV19,TRBD1,TRBJ1-5,once,TGTGCCAGTCGAAGAGGAGGGGACAGGGACCGGGATGGCAATCAGCCCCAGCATTTT,CASRRGGDRDRDGNQPQHF
TRBV12-3/TRBV12-4,.,TRBJ1-1,.,TGTGCCAGCAGTTTAATGGGGCTGGCTTTCTTT,CASSLMGLAFF
TRBV19,.,TRBJ2-1,.,TGTGCCAGTACTGGGGCTCCCTACAATGAGCAGTTCTTC,CASTGAPYNEQFF
TRBV2,TRBD1,TRBJ2-3,.,TGTGCCAGCAGGTGGGACAGGGGTGGCCCAGATACGCAGTATTTT,CASRWDRGGPDTQYF
TRBV5-1,.,TRBJ2-1,.,TGCGCCAGCAGCGTACGACTGGTAGGGGGAGGGCCCTACAATGAGCAGTTCTTC,CASSVRLVGGGPYNEQFF
TRBV28,.,TRBJ1-1,.,TGTGCCAGCATCACCTCAGGGGACACTGAAGCTTTCTTT,CASITSGDTEAFF
TRBV6-2/TRBV6-3,TRBD1,TRBJ2-7,.,TGTGCCAGCAGTTACCCTGACAGGGGGCGAGAGCAGTACTTC,CASSYPDRGREQYF
TRBV28,.,TRBJ1-5,.,TGTGCCAGCAGTCCCTATAGCAATCAGCCCCAGCATTTT,CASSPYSNQPQHF
TRBV9,TRBD2,TRBJ2-7,.,TGTGCCAGCAGCGTGGGCCCTAGCGGGAGCACCTACGAGCAGTACTTC,CASSVGPSGSTYEQYF
TRBV5-1,TRBD1,TRBJ1-2,.,TGCGCCAGCAGCGAGGGACAGAGACTAGGCTATGGCTACACCTTC,CASSEGQRLGYGYTF
TRBV28,.,TRBJ1-4,.,TGTGCCAGCAGCCCCCGGTCCTCTAATGAAAAACTGTTTTTT,CASSPRSSNEKLFF
TRBV5-1,TRBD2,TRBJ2-1,.,TGCGCCAGCAGCTTGAGTTTAGCGGGGGACCCCAATGAGCAGTTCTTC,CASSLSLAGDPNEQFF
TRBV27,.,TRBJ1-1,.,TGTGCCAGCAGTCAGCAGGGGTGGAACACTGAAGCTTTCTTT,CASSQQGWNTEAFF
TRBV28,.,TRBJ1-4,.,TGTGCCAGCAGCCGGGGAACTAATGAAAAACTGTTTTTT,CASSRGTNEKLFF
TRBV18,TRBD1,TRBJ1-2,.,TGTGCCAGCTCACCTTGGGGACAGGAGGAAGGAACCTTC,CASSPWGQEEGTF
TRBV28,.,TRBJ1-1,.,TGTGCCAGCACGGGGGGGGGCTCAGGCACTGAAGCTTTCTTT,CASTGGGSGTEAFF
TRBV5-1,.,TRBJ1-6,.,TGCGCCAGCAGCTTCGGAACAGGGAACAATTCACCCCTCCACTTT,CASSFGTGNNSPLHF
TRBV7-3,.,TRBJ2-7,.,TGTGCCAGCAGCTTAACGGGGAGCGGCGCGGGCGTTGGGGAGCAGTACTTC,CASSLTGSGAGVGEQYF
TRBV29-1,.,TRBJ2-3,.,TGCAGCGTTGAAGGGGGCGGTACAGATACGCAGTATTTT,CSVEGGGTDTQYF
TRBV18,TRBD1,TRBJ2-1,.,TGTGCCAGCTCACCACCGACAGGGGCCGATGAGCAGTTCTTC,CASSPPTGADEQFF
TRBV9,TRBD2,TRBJ2-3,.,TGTGCCAGCAGCCCGGGGGGTTGGACAGATACGCAGTATTTT,CASSPGGWTDTQYF
TRBV4-3,.,TRBJ1-1,.,TGCGCCAGCAGCCCTAGGGCCGGTCAGGGTACTGAAGCTTTCTTT,CASSPRAGQGTEAFF
TRBV5-1,.,TRBJ1-1,.,TGCGCCAGCAGCACCCCCACCGGGGTAGCTTTCTTT,CASSTPTGVAFF
TRBV11-2,.,TRBJ2-1,.,TGTGCCAGCAGCTCGCTCAGGGAAAATGAGCAGTTCTTC,CASSSLRENEQFF
TRBV7-2,.,TRBJ1-5,once,TGTGCCAGCAGCCCAGTCTCCAATTATCAGCCCCAGCATTTT,CASSPVSNYQPQHF
TRBV9,TRBD2,TRBJ2-1,.,TGTGCCAGCAGCGTTTCAGGCGGGAGCGGGACCAGCTCCTACAATGAGCAGTTCTTC,CASSVSGGSGTSSYNEQFF
TRBV27,.,TRBJ1-6,.,TGTGCCAGCAGTCTCAAGACAGCTTCTAATTCACCCCTCCACTTT,CASSLKTASNSPLHF
TRBV30,.,TRBJ1-2,.,TGTGCCTGGAGCCTACTAAGGTCCGGGGGAACCTATGGCTACACCTTC,CAWSLLRSGGTYGYTF
TRBV28,TRBD1,TRBJ1-5,.,TGTGCCACCGGACAGGTCGCGCAGCCCCAGCATTTT,CATGQVAQPQHF
TRBV5-1,.,TRBJ1-2,.,TGCGCCAGCAGCTTGGGAACGGACAGTTACAACTATGGCTACACCTTC,CASSLGTDSYNYGYTF